These 32 T cell receptor beta chains were all obtained from the same sample, sequenced in a study of shared clonotypes between healthy human individuals. Assay: immunoSEQ multiplex PCR; the TCRdb copy retains only in-frame clones and omits some. The data show some 1,400,000 clones, roughly 95% seen once. The specimen was naive CD4+ T cells sorted from blood. Subset reported: CD45RA+ positively selected. The source is a man between 25 and 39 years old in good health.

For the CDR3, the DNA is TGCGCCAGCAGCGACAACTACGAGCAGTACTTC. The encoded protein is CASSDNYEQYF. The V and J genes are TRBV5-1 and TRBJ2-7; D not certain. The CDR3 spans 11 residues. The V gene's germline CDR1 is SGHRS and CDR2 YFSETQ. V shed 4 bases and J shed 3 bases, with 5 bases lying between them. The variable domain in full, completed from reference TRBV5-1 and TRBJ2-7, reads KAGVTQTPRYLIKTRGQQVTLSCSPISGHRSVSWYQQTPGQGLQFLFEYFSETQRNKGNFPGRFSGRQFSNSRSEMNVSTLELGDSALYLCASSDNYEQYFGPGTRLTVT.

The chain uses TRBV28 and TRBJ2-7; a possible D gene is TRBD1 (6 bases). The CDR3 extends over 16 amino acids. V lost 5 bases, J lost 2 bases, and 19 bases lay in between. Germline V gene lookup returns CDR1 MDHEN and CDR2 SYDVKM. As DNA, the CDR3 is TGTGCCAGCAGTATCCACCGGGACAAGGATGCCTACGAGCAGTACTTC. Translated: CASSIHRDKDAYEQYF.

This clone was seen only once. The chain recombines TRBV11-2 with TRBJ2-7; D remains unclear. The CDR3 spans 12 residues. Trimming shortened V by 0 bases and J by 3 bases, and 3 bases separated the two germline ends. Germline V gene data show CDR1 as SGHAT and CDR2 as FQNNGV. CDR3 residues: CASSLELYEQYF. In nucleotides, the CDR3 is TGTGCCAGCAGCTTAGAGCTCTACGAGCAGTACTTC. Based on the CDR3 plus reference TRBV11-2 and TRBJ2-7, the full variable domain is EAGVAQSPRYKIIEKRQSVAFWCNPISGHATLYWYQQILGQGPKLLIQFQNNGVVDDSQLPKDRFSAERLKGVDSTLKIQPAKLEDSAVYLCASSLELYEQYFGPGTRLTVT.

V is TRBV5-1 and J is TRBJ1-1; 9 bases align to TRBD1. The CDR3 is made up of 14 amino acids. The junction had 5 bases not matched to a gene; V was cut back by 0 bases and J by 8 bases. The germline CDR1 and CDR2 sequences are SGHRS and YFSETQ. CDR3 nucleotide sequence: TGCGCCAGCAGCTTGGTAACCGGGACAGGGGAAGCTTTCTTT. Its protein is CASSLVTGTGEAFF.

The gene calls are TRBV5-4 and TRBJ2-1; D is ambiguous. This CDR3 comprises 14 residues. V was trimmed by 2 bases and J by 3 bases, leaving 9 bases between them. CDR1 and CDR2 from the germline V gene are SGHNT and YYREEE (reference sequence). The chain's CDR3 is CASSFGRFYNEQFF. The CDR3 bases are TGTGCCAGCAGCTTTGGTCGTTTCTACAATGAGCAGTTCTTC.

The CDR3 sequence: CATSRDRGQLPQHF. The DNA of the CDR3 is TGTGCCACCAGCAGGGACAGGGGGCAGTTGCCCCAGCATTTT. The chain carries TRBV15 and TRBJ1-5, with 11 nucleotides matching TRBD1. CDR1 is LNHNV and CDR2 is YYDKDF in the germline V gene (reference sequence). The CDR3 spans 14 residues. With 3 bases clipped from V and 9 bases from J, the junction kept 4 bases outside the gene matches.

This chain joins TRBV7-2 and TRBJ1-1; 8 bases map to TRBD1. The V gene's germline CDR1 is SGHTA and CDR2 FQGNSA. CDR3 length equals 17 residues. The trim removed 4 bases at V and 5 bases at J, leaving 15 bases unmatched. The CDR3: CASSSNPQGAGGTEAFF. The DNA for the CDR3 is TGTGCCAGCAGCTCAAACCCTCAGGGGGCTGGCGGGACTGAAGCTTTCTTT.

The genes are TRBV5-1 and TRBJ2-5, with TRBD2 identical over 7 bases. The germline gives CDR1 SGHRS, CDR2 YFSETQ. Trimming took 6 bases from V and 5 from J; bases not matched to a gene: 4. This CDR3 has 12 residues. The chain's CDR3 is CASNNGGETQYF. The DNA of the CDR3 is TGCGCCAGCAACAACGGGGGGGAGACCCAGTACTTC.

The V and J genes are TRBV6-6 and TRBJ2-1; 10 nucleotides match TRBD2. Trimming at V came to 9 bases and at J to 13 bases, leaving 18 bases not matched to a gene. Germline V gene lookup returns CDR1 MNHNY and CDR2 SVGAGI (reference sequence). This CDR3 region has 15 residues. CDR3 sequence (DNA): TGTGCCAGTCTAGCGGGAGAGATAAGGTCTCAGGGCCAGTTCTTC. Its protein product is CASLAGEIRSQGQFF.

The chain couples TRBV10-3 to TRBJ2-1; tentatively, D is TRBD1 or TRBD2 (5 bases each). The length of the CDR3 is 12 residues. V shed 2 bases and J shed 8 bases, with 7 bases lying between them. The germline V gene encodes CDR1 ENHRY and CDR2 SYGVKD. The CDR3 DNA reads as TGTGCCATCAGTGAGCGGGGCTATGAGCAGTTCTTC. As protein: CAISERGYEQFF.

V usage is TRBV10-1 and J usage is TRBJ2-1; weak D call: TRBD2 (6 bases). The CDR3 spans 14 residues. V was shortened by 11 bases and J by 6 bases, with 20 bases between the two germline ends. CDR1 is WNHNN, CDR2 SYGVQD, per germline (reference sequence). The chain's CDR3 is CASKGGTQANEQFF. CDR3 in DNA: TGCGCCTCCAAAGGCGGGACTCAGGCCAATGAGCAGTTCTTC.

The chain employs TRBV7-2 and TRBJ2-1; tentatively, D is TRBD2 (6 bases). Between the trimmed V and J ends, which lost 5 bases and 8 bases, there was a span of 13 bases. The germline CDR1 and CDR2 sequences are SGHTA and FQGNSA. CDR3 length: 13 residues. The CDR3 region is CASSPGTSYEQFF. CDR3 sequence (DNA): TGTGCCAGCAGCCCCGGAACTAGCTATGAGCAGTTCTTC.

The chain links TRBV7-9 to TRBJ2-3; the D gene is possibly TRBD1 (5 bases). V gave up 2 bases and J gave up 5 bases, with 8 bases separating them. Germline V gene lookup returns CDR1 SEHNR and CDR2 FQNEAQ (reference sequence). This CDR3 has 13 residues. CDR3 sequence reads: CASSLRQKDTQYF. In DNA form, the CDR3 reads TGTGCCAGCAGCTTACGACAGAAAGATACGCAGTATTTT.

The genes are TRBV2 and TRBJ2-1; D not resolved. Germline V gene data show CDR1 as SNHLY and CDR2 as FYNNEI. The ends were cut back, 0 bases at V and 9 bases at J, with 12 bases in the middle. CDR3 size: 14 residues. The CDR3 spells CASSEARRMGEQFF. The CDR3 coding sequence is TGTGCCAGCAGTGAAGCGCGGCGAATGGGTGAGCAGTTCTTC.

The chain carries TRBV28 and TRBJ2-1, with D perhaps TRBD1 or TRBD2 (5 bases each). Germline V gives CDR1 MDHEN, CDR2 SYDVKM. There are 13 residues in the CDR3. Trimming took 2 bases from V and 11 from J, leaving 13 bases between them. The CDR3 DNA reads as TGTGCCAGCAGTTTACCCGGGACCCCCCAGCAGTTCTTC. Protein: CASSLPGTPQQFF.

The rearrangement joins TRBV29-1 to TRBJ2-2; weak D call: TRBD1 (6 bases). Trimming stripped 5 bases from V and 6 bases from J, with 13 bases between. The germline gives CDR1 SQVTM, CDR2 ANQGSEA. The CDR3 runs to 13 residues. For the CDR3, the DNA is TGCAGCGTTCGGGCCAACAGGGCCGGGGAGCTGTTTTTT. This encodes CSVRANRAGELFF.

This clone was detected only once. The CDR3 DNA follows: TGTGCCAGCAGTTTGGTGGGCGGGGACACAGATACGCAGTATTTT. It is translated as CASSLVGGDTDTQYF. This chain joins TRBV28 and TRBJ2-3, with D perhaps matching TRBD2 (6 bases). V was clipped by 3 bases and J by 2 bases, with 12 bases between them. The germline gives CDR1 MDHEN, CDR2 SYDVKM. This CDR3 comprises 15 residues.

This sequence joins TRBV5-1 and TRBJ2-1, with 7 positions matching TRBD1. V shed 4 bases and J 9 bases; nucleotides not matched to a gene: 19. Germline lookup yields CDR1 SGHRS and CDR2 YFSETQ. CDR3 length: 17 residues. The CDR3 spells CASSPRGTATPGGEQFF. CDR3 in DNA: TGCGCCAGCAGCCCGCGAGGGACAGCAACCCCAGGGGGTGAGCAGTTCTTC.

About this clone: Other nucleotide sequences from this sample produce the same CDR3. The chain carries TRBV28 and TRBJ1-2; perhaps TRBD1 as D (5 bases). Looked up from germline, CDR1 is MDHEN and CDR2 is SYDVKM. The CDR3 is made up of 14 amino acids. V shed 2 bases and J shed 0 bases, with 7 bases lying between them. The CDR3: CASSLGGANYGYTF. The CDR3 DNA reads as TGTGCCAGCAGTTTAGGGGGGGCTAACTATGGCTACACCTTC.

The table lists this clone with a count of one. This chain uses TRBV6-5 with TRBJ1-2; 7 bases agree with TRBD1. Germline CDR1 is MNHEY and CDR2 is SVGAGI. The CDR3 length is 12 residues. J was trimmed by 4 bases and V by 8 bases; bases with no gene match: 4. The chain's CDR3 is CASRDSPYGYTF. CDR3 nucleotides: TGTGCCAGCCGGGACAGTCCCTATGGCTACACCTTC.

This CDR3 reads CASSRIAGGSSYNEQFF. CDR3 nucleotide sequence: TGTGCCAGCAGCCGCATAGCGGGAGGGAGCTCCTACAATGAGCAGTTCTTC. The chain couples TRBV7-9 to TRBJ2-1; TRBD2 agrees at 11 bases. CDR1 and CDR2 from the germline V gene are SEHNR and FQNEAQ (reference sequence). The length of the CDR3 is 17 residues. J was trimmed by 0 bases and V by 5 bases; bases with no gene match: 6.

The chain carries TRBV6-5 and TRBJ2-3; 8 bases are shared with TRBD2. The trim removed 4 bases at V and 1 base at J, leaving 7 bases unmatched. The CDR3 is 16 residues long. The germline V gene has CDR1 MNHEY and CDR2 SVGAGI. In nucleotides, the CDR3 is TGTGCCAGCAGTTTCCAAGCGGGAGTCGGCACAGATACGCAGTATTTT. It yields the protein CASSFQAGVGTDTQYF.

The chain recombines TRBV29-1 with TRBJ2-1; D is possibly TRBD2 (6 bases). Trimming took 4 bases from V and 1 from J, leaving 14 bases between them. Germline CDR1 reads SQVTM; CDR2 reads ANQGSEA. There are 15 residues in the CDR3. CDR3 DNA sequence: TGCAGCGTTGGGGCCCCTAGCGCATCCTACAATGAGCAGTTCTTC. It translates to CSVGAPSASYNEQFF.

The genes are TRBV28 and TRBJ2-7; the D gene is possibly TRBD2 (6 bases). Germline CDR1 is MDHEN and CDR2 is SYDVKM. This CDR3 comprises 14 residues. Trimming pared 4 bases from V and 3 bases from J, leaving 13 bases between. Here the CDR3 DNA reads TGTGCCAGCAGTTGGGAACGGGAGAACTACGAGCAGTACTTC. It yields the protein CASSWERENYEQYF. Based on the CDR3 plus reference TRBV28 and TRBJ2-7, the full variable domain is DVKVTQSSRYLVKRTGEKVFLECVQDMDHENMFWYRQDPGLGLRLIYFSYDVKMKEKGDIPEGYSVSREKKERFSLILESASTNQTSMYLCASSWERENYEQYFGPGTRLTVT.

V usage is TRBV4-1 and J usage is TRBJ2-3, with TRBD2 matching 7 bases. From germline, CDR1 is MGHRA and CDR2 YSYEKL. Germline trimming cut 3 bases from V and 1 base from J; bases unmatched to any gene: 7. There are 16 residues in the CDR3. The CDR3 DNA is TGCGCCAGCAGCCAGGGGTCACTAGCGCGCACAGATACGCAGTATTTT. This translates into CASSQGSLARTDTQYF.

With regard to this clone: Compared with germline, one end of the junction differs, possibly owing to a read error. The gene calls are TRBV27 and TRBJ2-3; D not resolved. The CDR3 runs 13 residues. Germline values: CDR1 MNHEY, CDR2 SMNVEV (reference sequence). CDR3 sequence reads: CASRFDSTDTQYF. The CDR3 nucleotides are TGTGCCAGCCGTTTTGATAGCACAGATACGCAGTATTTT.

The chain combines TRBV25-1 with TRBJ2-3; TRBD2 matches at 11 bases. After removal of 1 base from V and 7 bases from J, the junction contained 10 bases not matched to a gene. The CDR3 covers 17 residues. The germline V gene has CDR1 MGHDK and CDR2 SYGVNS. The CDR3 DNA is TGTGCCAGCAGTGAATTTCGAGTAGCGGGAGGGCCGAATACGCAGTATTTT. Translated: CASSEFRVAGGPNTQYF.

The chain has TRBV9 and TRBJ2-2; 8 nucleotides line up with TRBD2. Germline CDR1 SGDLS, CDR2 YYNGEE. The CDR3 consists of 16 residues. The V and J ends lost 2 bases and 5 bases, in that order; junction bases with no gene match: 8. The CDR3 reads CASSVSSGAGTGELFF. CDR3 bases: TGTGCCAGCAGCGTGAGTAGCGGGGCGGGTACCGGGGAGCTGTTTTTT.

The V and J genes are TRBV6-6 and TRBJ2-7; 8 bases map to TRBD2. CDR1 and CDR2 from the germline V gene are MNHNY and SVGAGI (reference sequence). The CDR3 contains 14 residues. After removal of 7 bases from V and 0 bases from J, the junction contained 5 bases not matched to a gene. The CDR3 nucleotides are TGTGCCAGCATGGATAGCGGGAACTCCTACGAGCAGTACTTC. Translating gives CASMDSGNSYEQYF.

The rearrangement links TRBV2 to TRBJ1-5; TRBD1 is a possible D gene (6 bases). Trimming stripped 8 bases from V and 4 bases from J, with 9 bases between. The CDR3 length is 12 residues. Germline CDR1 is SNHLY and CDR2 is FYNNEI. The CDR3 reads CASGDRNQPQHF. The CDR3 DNA follows: TGTGCCAGCGGCGACAGGAATCAGCCCCAGCATTTT.

Comment on this clone: Other nucleotide sequences in the sample specify the same CDR3. This sequence joins TRBV28 and TRBJ1-5, with D possibly matching TRBD1 (5 bases). This CDR3 has 14 amino acids. Trimming left V 2 bases short and J 3 bases short, with 8 bases between. CDR1 is MDHEN, CDR2 SYDVKM, per germline. The CDR3 loop is CASSLPGINQPQHF. CDR3 nucleotides: TGTGCCAGCAGTTTACCAGGGATCAATCAGCCCCAGCATTTT.

This chain links TRBV9 with TRBJ1-1; 10 bases match TRBD1. With V trimmed by 3 bases and J by 3 bases, 5 bases remained unmatched. Germline CDR1 SGDLS, CDR2 YYNGEE. The CDR3 contains 15 residues. CDR3 in DNA: TGTGCCAGCAGCGCCCGGGACAGGGGACACACTGAAGCTTTCTTT. Its translation: CASSARDRGHTEAFF.